Each of the 31 T cell receptor beta chains below was sequenced from the same sample in a study of human T cells and chemical hapten exposure. In TCRdb, the RACE reads were re-called with MiXCR into one record per CDR3 protein. The data hold under 200,000 distinct CDR3 sequences, with roughly a quarter observed a single time. The time point here: patch test 3, about 24 weeks after DPC sensitization. Treatment noted: therapeutic diphenylcyclopropenone sensitization with weekly scalp DPC. The input for sequencing was whole blood, taken in connection with sensitization to the hapten diphenylcyclopropenone (DPC). The receptor source for this set is a woman between 18 and 30 years old with alopecia areata. Some clones in this sample may be carry-over from other donors' samples.

This clonotype occurred a few times. The J gene is TRBJ2-1, the V gene TRBV29-1; D may be TRBD1 (6 bases). CDR1 and CDR2 (germline): SQVTM, ANQGSEA. V was trimmed by 8 bases and J by 4 bases, leaving 21 bases between them. The CDR3 extends over 15 amino acids. CDR3 amino acids: CSMQGAGTIYNEQFF. The CDR3 DNA reads TGCAGCATGCAAGGGGCCGGGACAATTTACAATGAGCAGTTCTTC.

This clonotype was recorded many times. The V call is TRBV12-3 or TRBV12-4, the J call TRBJ2-5; TRBD1 is a possible D gene (6 bases). The CDR3 extends over 13 amino acids. Trimming left V 5 bases short and J 4 bases short, with 11 bases between. The CDR3 region is CASSQTGLETQYF. CDR3 bases: TGTGCCAGCAGTCAAACAGGGTTAGAGACCCAGTACTTC.

The chain links TRBV29-1 to TRBJ1-1; 8 bases map to TRBD1. V lost 3 bases to trimming and J lost 3 bases; unmatched junction nucleotides: 3. Per the germline V gene, CDR1 is SQVTM and CDR2 is ANQGSEA. The CDR3 runs 13 residues. CDR3 residues: CSVDRTGYTEAFF. The CDR3 DNA reads as TGCAGCGTTGACCGGACAGGGTACACTGAAGCTTTCTTT.

This clonotype turned up a few times. V and J are TRBV29-1 and TRBJ1-3; a weak D match, TRBD1 (5 bases). CDR3 size: 14 residues. Germline V gene sequence: CDR1 SQVTM, CDR2 ANQGSEA. With 4 bases removed from V and 0 bases from J, the gap between germline ends came to 10 bases. The CDR3 protein is CSVGDRLSGNTIYF. CDR3 sequence (DNA): TGCAGCGTTGGAGACAGACTCTCTGGAAACACCATATATTTT.

The chain employs TRBV5-1 and TRBJ1-1, with no clear D. Germline CDR1 reads SGHRS; CDR2 reads YFSETQ. This CDR3 region has 13 residues. V lost 1 base to trimming and J lost 0 bases, with 4 bases between them. The CDR3 loop reads CASSLSVNTEAFF. The CDR3 DNA reads as TGCGCCAGCAGCTTGTCGGTGAACACTGAAGCTTTCTTT.

This clonotype was seen at least ten times. The V gene is TRBV20-1, the J gene TRBJ1-1; D unresolved. This CDR3 has 13 amino acids. Germline CDR1 is DFQATT and CDR2 is SNEGSKA (reference sequence). With 6 bases removed from V and 2 bases from J, the gap between germline ends came to 13 bases. Here the CDR3 DNA reads TGCAGTGCCGAAGACGGGATCAACACTGAAGCTTTCTTT. Translated, it gives CSAEDGINTEAFF.

This clonotype was recorded a few times. The rearrangement joins TRBV4-3 to TRBJ1-2; D not resolved. Trimming took 4 bases from V and 2 from J, leaving 14 bases between them. The germline CDR1 and CDR2 sequences are LGHNA and YSLEER. The length of the CDR3 is 15 residues. The CDR3 DNA sequence: TGCGCCAGCAGCCGGCAGGTTCCCGGGAACTATGGCTACACCTTC. It specifies CASSRQVPGNYGYTF.

This clonotype turned up a few times. The chain employs TRBV11-2 and TRBJ2-3; 8 bases align to TRBD2. V trimming: 2 bases; J trimming: 4 bases; junction bases outside the gene matches: 5. The germline CDR1 and CDR2 sequences are SGHAT and FQNNGV. The CDR3 has 15 residues. The CDR3 DNA reads as TGTGCCAGCAGCTTAAGCGGGAGTTATGCAGATACGCAGTATTTT. Protein: CASSLSGSYADTQYF.

This chain joins TRBV6-1 and TRBJ1-1; D is ambiguous. The germline V gene encodes CDR1 MNHNS and CDR2 SASEGT. V was trimmed by 6 bases and J by 0 bases, leaving 11 bases between them. The CDR3 has 14 amino acids. The CDR3: CASSVTPLNTEAFF. In DNA, the CDR3 is TGTGCCAGCAGCGTGACACCCCTGAACACTGAAGCTTTCTTT.

The chain links TRBV20-1 to TRBJ1-5; D is perhaps TRBD1 (5 bases). The CDR3 consists of 14 residues. The germline V gene has CDR1 DFQATT and CDR2 SNEGSKA (reference sequence). Trimming removed 6 bases from V and 6 bases from J, with 18 bases in between. CDR3 protein: CSANTGKGSQPQHF. The CDR3 DNA reads TGCAGTGCGAACACAGGAAAGGGTAGTCAGCCCCAGCATTTT.

Concerning this clonotype: This may be a read error, as it is one base from a much larger clone. The rearrangement joins TRBV7-2 to TRBJ2-3, with a tentative D call TRBD2 (6 bases). CDR3 length: 12 residues. Germline V CDR1 and CDR2: SGHTA, FQGNSA. Between the trimmed V and J ends, which lost 5 bases and 5 bases, there was a span of 8 bases. The CDR3 DNA reads TGTGCCAGCAGCCCGGGGGTAGATACGCAGTATTTT. Encoded protein: CASSPGVDTQYF.

This clonotype was seen only a few times. The chain employs TRBV9 and TRBJ2-2; D possibly corresponds to TRBD1 (6 bases). The CDR3 contains 14 residues. Germline loops: CDR1 SGDLS, CDR2 YYNGEE. Trimming took 4 bases from V and 5 from J, leaving 12 bases between them. The CDR3 region is CASSPYQGTGELFF. As DNA, the CDR3 is TGTGCCAGCAGCCCATACCAGGGGACCGGGGAGCTGTTTTTT.

The V call is TRBV4-1, the J call TRBJ1-5, with D uncertain. This CDR3 spans 13 amino acids. Germline V gene lookup returns CDR1 MGHRA and CDR2 YSYEKL. V was shortened by 1 base and J by 3 bases, with 4 bases between the two germline ends. This chain's CDR3 is CASSQVNNQPQHF. The CDR3 DNA sequence: TGCGCCAGCAGCCAAGTCAACAATCAGCCCCAGCATTTT.

CDR3 amino acids: CASSSQGSEQFF. In DNA, the CDR3 is TGTGCCAGCAGTTCACAGGGGAGTGAGCAGTTCTTC. This sequence joins TRBV27 and TRBJ2-1; 7 nucleotides match TRBD1. The CDR3 runs to 12 residues. V trimming: 4 bases; J trimming: 9 bases; junction bases outside the gene matches: 3. Germline CDR1 is MNHEY and CDR2 is SMNVEV (reference sequence).

This clonotype came up a few times. The rearrangement joins TRBV20-1 to TRBJ2-1; TRBD1 or TRBD2 may be the D gene (5 bases each). Per the germline V gene, CDR1 is DFQATT and CDR2 is SNEGSKA (reference sequence). The CDR3 spans 12 residues. CDR3 nucleotide sequence: TGCAGAGCCTCCGACGGGACCCCTGAGCAGTTCTTC. Translation: CRASDGTPEQFF.

The DNA for the CDR3 is TGTGCCAGCAGCCCCCGACAGGGGGCGGGTGAAAAACTGTTTTTT. This encodes CASSPRQGAGEKLFF. V gene TRBV7-6 combines with J gene TRBJ1-4; the match to TRBD1 covers 10 bases. The CDR3 spans 15 residues. V shed 5 bases and J 7 bases; nucleotides not matched to a gene: 7. The germline gives CDR1 SGHVS, CDR2 FNYEAQ.

This clonotype was counted only a few times. The DNA for the CDR3 is TGTGCCAGCAGCTTGGGACACGAAGAGACCCAGTACTTC. As protein: CASSLGHEETQYF. V is TRBV5-6 and J is TRBJ2-5; D is unresolved. Germline V gene data show CDR1 as SGHDT and CDR2 as YYEEEE. The V and J ends lost 0 bases and 3 bases respectively, with 6 bases between them. This CDR3 has 13 residues.

The chain links TRBV5-1 to TRBJ1-1; no reliable D call. The germline CDR1 and CDR2 sequences are SGHRS and YFSETQ. V was pared by 1 base and J by 3 bases, with 10 bases between. CDR3 length: 14 amino acids. This chain's CDR3 is CASSLTARDTEAFF. CDR3 DNA sequence: TGCGCCAGCAGCTTGACGGCAAGGGACACTGAAGCTTTCTTT.

This clonotype was counted only a few times. V gene TRBV6-5 combines with J gene TRBJ2-6; D possibly uses TRBD1 or TRBD2 (5 bases each). The CDR3 is 17 residues long. The V gene lost 7 bases and the J gene lost 0 bases, with 16 bases spanning the gap. Germline V gives CDR1 MNHEY, CDR2 SVGAGI. The DNA of the CDR3 is TGTGCCAGCAAAATCGACGGGGACCCCTCTGGGGCCAACGTCCTGACTTTC. Residues: CASKIDGDPSGANVLTF.

The chain recombines TRBV2 with TRBJ1-2, with a possible D match to TRBD1 (5 bases). CDR3 length: 14 residues. Trimming removed 10 bases from V and 4 bases from J, with 19 bases in between. CDR1 SNHLY and CDR2 FYNNEI come from the germline V gene. As DNA, the CDR3 is TGTGCCACCGCCCAAGGCAGGGCGGGCTATGGCTACACCTTC. Encoded protein: CATAQGRAGYGYTF.

This clonotype showed up just a few times. This chain uses TRBV20-1 with TRBJ1-5, with D unclear. The V end lost 5 bases, the J end lost 9 bases, and 11 bases lay between the germline ends. Germline lookup yields CDR1 DFQATT and CDR2 SNEGSKA (reference sequence). The CDR3 sequence is 11 residues long. CDR3 sequence reads: CSASDGLPQHF. As DNA, the CDR3 is TGCAGTGCTTCCGACGGTTTGCCCCAGCATTTT.

In its sample, this clonotype was seen a few times. The CDR3 loop reads CASSYRSMSYEQYF. The CDR3 DNA is TGTGCCAGCAGTTACCGGAGTATGTCCTACGAGCAGTACTTC. This chain connects TRBV6-5 to TRBJ2-7; D is unclear. Trimming cost V 2 bases and J 1 base, with 9 bases left between them. The CDR3 has 14 residues. Germline CDR1 reads MNHEY; CDR2 reads SVGAGI.

The chain carries TRBV10-3 and TRBJ1-3; TRBD1 is a possible D gene (6 bases). The CDR3 contains 17 residues. Per the germline V gene, CDR1 is ENHRY and CDR2 is SYGVKD. V shed 4 bases and J shed 4 bases, with 20 bases lying between them. The CDR3 loop reads CAISGSHLTGDGNTIYF. The CDR3 nucleotides are TGTGCCATCAGTGGTTCTCACCTGACAGGTGACGGAAACACCATATATTTT.

The chain uses TRBV5-1 and TRBJ2-4; 9 bases align to TRBD2. The CDR3 has 14 amino acids. Germline trimming cut 6 bases from V and 8 bases from J; bases unmatched to any gene: 9. Germline CDR1 SGHRS, CDR2 YFSETQ. CDR3 DNA: TGCGCCAGCAAAGCTAGCGGGGCGGTGGACATTCAGTACTTC. As protein: CASKASGAVDIQYF.

In this sample, this clonotype turned up many times. A junction end diverges from the germline sequence, so it may reflect a read error. The rearrangement joins TRBV12-3 or TRBV12-4 to TRBJ2-1, with TRBD1 identical over 11 bases. This CDR3 is built from 15 residues. As DNA, the CDR3 is TGTGCCAGCAGATTAGGGACAGGGGGGGAAAGTGAGCAGTTCTTC. Translated, it gives CASRLGTGGESEQFF.

This sequence joins TRBV4-3 and TRBJ2-7; either TRBD1 or TRBD2 may fit D (5 bases each). Germline CDR1 reads LGHNA; CDR2 reads YSLEER. Deletions cut 4 bases from V and 4 bases from J, with 17 bases between. This CDR3 is 15 amino acids long. CDR3 sequence (DNA): TGCGCCAGCAGCCGGGACCCCAACGGGCCTTACGAGCAGTACTTC. Translating it yields CASSRDPNGPYEQYF.

The rearrangement links TRBV7-2 to TRBJ2-7, with 8 bases lining up with TRBD1. The germline CDR1 and CDR2 sequences are SGHTA and FQGNSA. The CDR3 has 14 amino acids. Trimming cost V 2 bases and J 7 bases; bases outside gene matches: 7. The CDR3 DNA sequence: TGTGCCAGCAGCTTATTGGCAGGGGGCAAGGAGCAGTACTTC. Amino acid sequence: CASSLLAGGKEQYF. The variable domain in full, with the rest retrieved from reference TRBV7-2 and TRBJ2-7, is GAGVSQSPSNKVTEKGKDVELRCDPISGHTALYWYRQSLGQGLEFLIYFQGNSAPDKSGLPSDRFSAERTGGSVSTLTIQRTQQEDSAVYLCASSLLAGGKEQYFGPGTRLTVT.

This sequence joins TRBV5-1 and TRBJ1-4, with 8 bases identical to TRBD1. CDR1 and CDR2 (germline): SGHRS, YFSETQ. The ends lost 4 bases at V and 8 bases at J; junction bases unmatched: 10. The CDR3 sequence is 15 residues long. The CDR3 coding sequence is TGCGCCAGCAGCGGGACAGGCGCTAACGGGGAAAAACTGTTTTTT. This encodes CASSGTGANGEKLFF.

J is TRBJ2-5 and V is TRBV7-2; D perhaps matches TRBD2 (5 bases). The V gene lost 8 bases and the J gene lost 4 bases, with 14 bases spanning the gap. Per germline, CDR1 SGHTA and CDR2 FQGNSA. The CDR3 is 13 amino acids. The CDR3 DNA is TGTGCCAGCGCCTTCCCGGGGATAGAGACCCAGTACTTC. Amino acids: CASAFPGIETQYF.

Ten or more counts support this clonotype. The chain joins TRBV6-6 to TRBJ2-3; TRBD1 matches at 10 bases. The CDR3 contains 14 residues. Germline assignment: CDR1 MNHNY and CDR2 SVGAGI (reference sequence). Trimming at V came to 5 bases and at J to 4 bases, leaving 3 bases not matched to a gene. Here the CDR3 reads CASSPTGGSDTQYF. Here the CDR3 DNA reads TGTGCCAGCAGTCCGACAGGGGGCTCAGATACGCAGTATTTT.

The chain has TRBV6-2 or TRBV6-3 and TRBJ1-1, with 7 positions matching TRBD1. V lost 6 bases and J lost 3; bases outside the gene matches: 10. This CDR3 comprises 15 residues. The germline V gene has CDR1 MNHEY and CDR2 SVGEGT. CDR3 sequence reads: CASSEGQVLDTEAFF. The CDR3 DNA sequence: TGTGCCAGCAGCGAAGGACAGGTTTTGGACACTGAAGCTTTCTTT.